The entry below gives a single TCR beta chain sequence along with its context. V shed 2 bases, J shed 3 bases, and the junction held 6 bases outside the gene matches. CDR3 size: 15 residues. Per germline, CDR1 SEHNR and CDR2 FQNEAQ (reference sequence). Use of 60 Vbeta and 13 Jbeta primers characterized the PCR. This table comes from immunoSEQ multiplex PCR, and its TCRdb copy is limited to in-frame clones, with some not included. The table records under 200,000 clones, about four fifths of them present only once. These data come from a study of cytomegalovirus exposure and HLA in healthy donors. The sequencing input was PBMCs. The clonotype originates from a woman aged 18-30 years in good health and CMV-seronegative. The chain has TRBV7-9 and TRBJ1-2; 7 nucleotides line up with TRBD1. CDR3 in DNA: TGTGCCAGCAGCTTAAGGGACAGCTTTCACTATGGCTACACCTTC. Its translation is CASSLRDSFHYGYTF.